This is a list of T cell receptor beta chains from one sample in a study of blood T cells in healthy people across ages. TCRdb reprocessed the 5' RACE reads via MiXCR and lists one record per CDR3 protein. The sample carries approximately 830,000 distinct CDR3 sequences, 55% to 65% recorded once. Material for sequencing was blood. The source of these receptors is a man in his thirties or forties in good health. Each CDR3 is given with its conserved first and last residue. The D gene is left open where the match is weak. Size tells how often a clone was seen (once, few, many) or the class of an expanded clone, and some rows leave it out.

d_call | j_call | clone_size | v_call | cdr3_aa | cdr3_nt
TRBD2 | TRBJ2-7 | once | TRBV9 | CASSGSGEDEQYF | TGTGCCAGCAGCGGTAGCGGGGAGGACGAGCAGTACTTC
NA | TRBJ1-5 | NA | TRBV12-3/TRBV12-4 | CASSERGLGGNQPQHF | TGTGCCAGCAGCGAAAGAGGACTAGGGGGAAATCAGCCCCAGCATTTT
TRBD1 | TRBJ2-5 | NA | TRBV7-8 | CASSSRGHGETQYF | TGTGCCAGCAGCTCCAGGGGGCATGGAGAGACCCAGTACTTC
NA | TRBJ2-1 | NA | TRBV7-2 | CASSRETGRNEQFF | TGTGCCAGCAGCCGAGAGACAGGTCGCAATGAGCAGTTCTTC
NA | TRBJ2-7 | NA | TRBV6-5 | CASSYLAVQYF | TGTGCCAGCAGTTATTTGGCGGTGCAGTACTTC
NA | TRBJ2-4 | NA | TRBV2 | CASVQLNIQYF | TGTGCCAGCGTCCAGTTAAACATTCAGTACTTC
TRBD2 | TRBJ2-7 | NA | TRBV14 | CASSLGLAGSSCEQYF | TGTGCCAGCAGCCTGGGACTAGCGGGGAGCTCCTGCGAGCAGTACTTC
TRBD2 | TRBJ2-1 | NA | TRBV9 | CASSGAGGPGYEQFF | TGTGCCAGCAGCGGAGCGGGGGGGCCCGGCTATGAGCAGTTCTTC
NA | TRBJ2-2 | NA | TRBV4-3 | CASSQENSDGELFF | TGCGCCAGCAGCCAAGAAAATAGCGACGGGGAGCTGTTTTTT
NA | TRBJ2-7 | NA | TRBV20-1 | CSALDPGGGETYEQYF | TGCAGTGCCTTAGATCCAGGGGGGGGCGAAACCTACGAGCAGTACTTC
NA | TRBJ2-5 | few | TRBV7-3 | CASSLLGGGTRETQYF | TGTGCCAGCAGCTTATTGGGGGGCGGAACTCGGGAGACCCAGTACTTC
NA | TRBJ2-3 | many | TRBV11-3 | CASSLAKGTQYF | TGTGCCAGCAGCTTAGCTAAGGGTACGCAGTATTTT
NA | TRBJ1-1 | NA | TRBV27 | CASSPPLPSGRGVLDTEAFF | TGTGCCAGCAGTCCGCCTCTACCTTCGGGAAGAGGGGTTTTGGACACTGAAGCTTTCTTT
TRBD2 | TRBJ2-4 | NA | TRBV6-2/TRBV6-3 | CASSPGGTEKNIQYF | TGTGCCAGCAGTCCGGGAGGGACGGAGAAAAACATTCAGTACTTC
NA | TRBJ1-2 | NA | TRBV6-5 | CASSYSFGSSSGYTF | TGTGCCAGCAGTTACTCCTTTGGGTCGTCTTCTGGCTACACCTTC
NA | TRBJ2-3 | NA | TRBV4-3 | CASSQDTSADTQYF | TGCGCCAGCAGCCAAGATACCAGCGCAGATACGCAGTATTTT
NA | TRBJ2-6 | many | TRBV27 | CASSLSGASSSGANVLTF | TGTGCCAGCAGTTTATCTGGTGCTAGCTCCTCCGGGGCCAACGTCCTGACTTTC
TRBD1 | TRBJ2-3 | NA | TRBV12-3/TRBV12-4 | CASRQPGQGAPVLDTQYF | TGTGCCAGCAGACAACCGGGACAGGGGGCCCCTGTTTTGGATACGCAGTATTTT
NA | TRBJ1-2 | NA | TRBV6-2/TRBV6-3 | CASTPGTFYGYTF | TGTGCCAGCACCCCGGGGACTTTCTATGGCTACACCTTC
NA | TRBJ2-1 | NA | TRBV7-9 | CASNPYNEQFF | TGTGCCAGCAACCCTTACAATGAGCAGTTCTTC
TRBD2 | TRBJ2-7 | NA | TRBV9 | CASSPGTSRDEQYF | TGTGCCAGCAGCCCCGGGACTAGCAGGGACGAGCAGTACTTC
TRBD1 | TRBJ2-5 | NA | TRBV6-5 | CASTRDRDQTQYF | TGTGCCAGCACCAGAGACAGGGATCAGACCCAGTACTTC
NA | TRBJ2-7 | NA | TRBV25-1 | CASSGRAGYEQYF | TGTGCCAGCAGTGGTAGGGCAGGCTACGAGCAGTACTTC
NA | TRBJ2-1 | NA | TRBV6-2/TRBV6-3 | CASSYSSGWSSYNEQFF | TGTGCCAGCAGTTACTCGTCGGGATGGAGCTCCTACAATGAGCAGTTCTTC
NA | TRBJ2-5 | NA | TRBV9 | CASSVGAARRGETQYF | TGTGCCAGCAGCGTCGGGGCAGCAAGAAGGGGAGAGACCCAGTACTTC
TRBD1 | TRBJ1-2 | once | TRBV28 | CASGTGVANYGYTF | TGTGCCAGCGGGACAGGGGTAGCTAACTATGGCTACACCTTC
TRBD2 | TRBJ2-7 | NA | TRBV5-1 | CASSLELAATYEQYF | TGCGCCAGCAGCTTGGAACTAGCGGCAACCTACGAGCAGTACTTC
NA | TRBJ2-5 | NA | TRBV7-2 | CASAKRTGLAETQYF | TGTGCCAGCGCAAAGCGAACAGGGTTGGCGGAGACCCAGTACTTC
TRBD1 | TRBJ2-3 | NA | TRBV30 | CAWSGTGRTQYF | TGTGCCTGGAGCGGGACAGGGAGGACGCAGTATTTT
NA | TRBJ2-3 | NA | TRBV20-1 | CSSRGSPVTQYF | TGCAGCAGCCGGGGCTCCCCAGTCACGCAGTATTTT
NA | TRBJ2-1 | NA | TRBV5-8 | CASSLGQDPYNEQFF | TGTGCCAGCAGCTTGGGGCAGGATCCCTACAATGAGCAGTTCTTC
NA | TRBJ2-1 | few | TRBV7-9 | CASSLDPEGEFF | TGTGCCAGCAGCTTAGATCCAGAAGGGGAGTTCTTC
NA | TRBJ2-3 | few | TRBV29-1 | CSVEGGLPQGDTQYF | TGCAGCGTTGAAGGGGGCCTTCCCCAAGGAGATACGCAGTATTTT
NA | TRBJ1-2 | NA | TRBV20-1 | CSAQGGYYGYTF | TGCAGTGCCCAAGGCGGATACTATGGCTACACCTTC
NA | TRBJ1-1 | NA | TRBV13 | CASSFIRVYETEAFF | TGTGCCAGCAGCTTTATACGGGTGTATGAGACTGAAGCTTTCTTT
NA | TRBJ2-7 | NA | TRBV2 | CASSEARGVREQYF | TGTGCCAGCAGTGAAGCCAGGGGAGTTCGCGAGCAGTACTTC
NA | TRBJ2-1 | few | TRBV5-6 | CASSFGTRNEQFF | TGTGCCAGCAGCTTCGGGACCCGCAATGAGCAGTTCTTC
NA | TRBJ2-7 | NA | TRBV12-3/TRBV12-4 | CASTPIGATYEQYF | TGTGCCAGCACCCCGATCGGGGCCACCTACGAGCAGTACTTC
TRBD1 | TRBJ1-5 | NA | TRBV20-1 | CSAVGQNVNQPQHF | TGCAGTGCTGTGGGACAGAATGTTAATCAGCCCCAGCATTTT
TRBD2 | TRBJ2-1 | NA | TRBV29-1 | CSVEEGAGGLYNEQFF | TGCAGCGTTGAAGAAGGAGCGGGGGGCCTCTACAATGAGCAGTTCTTC
TRBD2 | TRBJ2-1 | once | TRBV20-1 | CSAPSGGGTSYNEQFF | TGCAGTGCCCCCTCGGGGGGGGGAACCTCCTACAATGAGCAGTTCTTC
NA | TRBJ2-4 | NA | TRBV3-1 | CASSQESYMNIQYF | TGTGCCAGCAGCCAAGAAAGTTACATGAACATTCAGTACTTC
NA | TRBJ2-5 | NA | TRBV30 | CAWSGDSQETQYF | TGTGCCTGGAGTGGAGACAGTCAAGAGACCCAGTACTTC
NA | TRBJ1-2 | NA | TRBV4-3 | CASSQDPAHSNYGYTF | TGCGCCAGCAGCCAAGACCCAGCGCACTCTAACTATGGCTACACCTTC
TRBD1 | TRBJ2-7 | NA | TRBV7-2 | CASSKGQGSSEQYF | TGTGCCAGCAGTAAGGGACAGGGCAGTAGCGAGCAGTACTTC
NA | TRBJ2-1 | NA | TRBV6-2/TRBV6-3 | CASRPDGNEQFF | TGTGCCAGCAGACCGGACGGCAATGAGCAGTTCTTC
NA | TRBJ2-1 | few | TRBV29-1 | CSVGDSRSSYNEQFF | TGCAGCGTTGGGGACTCGCGCAGCTCCTACAATGAGCAGTTCTTC
NA | TRBJ1-1 | NA | TRBV2 | CASSEAGAGKNTEAFF | TGTGCCAGCAGTGAAGCGGGTGCAGGGAAGAACACTGAAGCTTTCTTT
NA | TRBJ2-7 | NA | TRBV20-1 | CSGKGGRTSRFIYEQYF | TGCAGCGGTAAAGGGGGCAGGACTAGCCGTTTTATCTACGAGCAGTACTTC
NA | TRBJ1-2 | NA | TRBV4-3 | CASSQGRGTYGYTF | TGCGCCAGCAGCCAGGGGCGAGGGACCTATGGCTACACCTTC
TRBD1 | TRBJ2-1 | NA | TRBV29-1 | CSSSGQGASNVQFF | TGCAGTTCCTCCGGACAGGGGGCGTCAAATGTGCAGTTCTTC
NA | TRBJ2-5 | few | TRBV9 | CASSVGAQETQYF | TGTGCCAGCAGCGTTGGGGCACAAGAGACCCAGTACTTC
NA | TRBJ1-1 | NA | TRBV4-3 | CASSQDRLSGVKTEAFF | TGCGCCAGCAGCCAAGATCGGCTTTCGGGGGTAAAGACTGAAGCTTTCTTT
NA | TRBJ2-3 | NA | TRBV4-1 | CASSQKARSITDTQYF | TGCGCCAGCAGCCAAAAAGCAAGGTCCATCACAGATACGCAGTATTTT
NA | TRBJ2-1 | NA | TRBV7-8 | CASSLPRGGLFWQFF | TGTGCCAGCAGCCTTCCCAGGGGAGGGTTATTTTGGCAGTTCTTC
NA | TRBJ2-1 | NA | TRBV5-1 | CASSFAQGNYNEQFF | TGCGCCAGCAGCTTCGCACAGGGCAACTACAATGAGCAGTTCTTC
TRBD1 | TRBJ2-5 | NA | TRBV5-1 | CASSLVLSSGQGAAETQYF | TGCGCCAGCAGCTTGGTTTTAAGTTCCGGACAGGGGGCTGCAGAGACCCAGTACTTC
NA | TRBJ1-1 | NA | TRBV4-3 | CASSQVRNRAGEAFF | TGCGCCAGCAGCCAAGTTCGCAACAGAGCTGGTGAAGCTTTCTTT
TRBD1 | TRBJ2-4 | few | TRBV18 | CASSVTDRVNIQYF | TGTGCCAGCTCAGTAACCGACAGGGTGAACATTCAGTACTTC